The clone carrying this T cell receptor beta chain was recorded at least ten times. This entry is derived from a study of T cells in Graves' hyperthyroidism and ophthalmopathy. The germline V and J ends were trimmed by 2 bases and 4 bases, with 9 bases remaining between them. Germline V gives CDR1 SGHTA, CDR2 FQGNSA. The CDR3 consists of 14 residues. The investigators amplified TCR beta CDR3 regions from RNA transcripts. HTBI primers were employed in a first-round RT-PCR of the TCR CDR3. One entry per CDR3 protein, called by TCRdb with MiXCR from the multiplex PCR reads. Here the sample spans hundreds of thousands of distinct CDR3 sequences, roughly 14% being singletons.

The clonotype comes from a woman aged 30 to 39 with Graves' hyperthyroidism. The rearrangement links TRBV7-2 to TRBJ2-1; D is unclear. What was sequenced was blood. For the CDR3, the DNA is TGTGCCAGCAGCTTACCGACCCGATACAATGAGCAGTTCTTC. It is translated as CASSLPTRYNEQFF. Full variable domain (remainder filled in from reference TRBV7-2 and TRBJ2-1): GAGVSQSPSNKVTEKGKDVELRCDPISGHTALYWYRQSLGQGLEFLIYFQGNSAPDKSGLPSDRFSAERTGGSVSTLTIQRTQQEDSAVYLCASSLPTRYNEQFFGPGTRLTVL.